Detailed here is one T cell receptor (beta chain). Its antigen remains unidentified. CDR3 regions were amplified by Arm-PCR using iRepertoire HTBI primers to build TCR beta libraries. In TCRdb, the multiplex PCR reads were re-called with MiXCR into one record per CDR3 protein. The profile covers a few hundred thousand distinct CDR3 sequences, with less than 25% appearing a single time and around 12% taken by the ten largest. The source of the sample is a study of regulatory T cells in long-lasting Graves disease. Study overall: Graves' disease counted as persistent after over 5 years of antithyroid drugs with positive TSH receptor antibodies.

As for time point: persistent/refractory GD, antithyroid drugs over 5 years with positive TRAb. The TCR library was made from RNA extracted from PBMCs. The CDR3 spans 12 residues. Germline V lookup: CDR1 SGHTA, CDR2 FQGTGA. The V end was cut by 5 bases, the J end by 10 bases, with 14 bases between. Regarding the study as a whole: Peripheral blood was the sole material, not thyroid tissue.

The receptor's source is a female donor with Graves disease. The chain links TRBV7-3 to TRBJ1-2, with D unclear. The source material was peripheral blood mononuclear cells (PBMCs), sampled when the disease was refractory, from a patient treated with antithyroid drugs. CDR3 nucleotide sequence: TGTGCCAGCAGCCAAGAGGACCGAGACTACACCTTC. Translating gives CASSQEDRDYTF.